This passage covers 29 T cell receptor beta chains from one sample sequenced in a study of PD-L1 blockade in urothelial cancer. Only in-frame clones appear in the TCRdb table, and some are missing; sequencing was by immunoSEQ multiplex PCR. Among some 79,000 clones listed, about 81% were seen once. Sequenced here: PBMCs, sampled around atezolizumab (anti-PD-L1) treatment. These receptors originate from a man in his 70s with urothelial cancer.

The chain combines TRBV2 with TRBJ2-7; unclear D gene. The CDR3 runs 14 residues. From germline, CDR1 is SNHLY and CDR2 FYNNEI. Trimming removed 3 bases at V and 0 bases at J, with 9 bases between. CDR3 sequence (DNA): TGTGCCAGCAGTGACGGGTCGGGCTCCTACGAGCAGTACTTC. This gives the protein CASSDGSGSYEQYF.

Notes on this clone: Other DNA sequences in this sample translate to the same CDR3. The chain uses TRBV7-8 and TRBJ2-1; 11 bases map to TRBD2. V lost 5 bases and J lost 5; bases outside the gene matches: 5. The CDR3 extends over 15 amino acids. Per the germline V gene, CDR1 is SGHVS and CDR2 is FQNEAQ. This CDR3 is CASSLGTSGNNEQFF. The CDR3 nucleotides read TGTGCCAGCAGCCTCGGGACTAGCGGAAACAATGAGCAGTTCTTC.

The rearrangement links TRBV19 to TRBJ1-1; TRBD1 is a possible D gene (5 bases). Trimming left V 3 bases short and J 1 base short, with 9 bases between. There are 14 residues in the CDR3. Germline assignment: CDR1 LNHDA and CDR2 SQIVND (reference sequence). The CDR3 sequence is CASSMRGPNTEAFF. CDR3 coding DNA: TGTGCCAGTAGTATGCGGGGCCCGAACACTGAAGCTTTCTTT.

The CDR3 reads CAWSPSGTETQYF. In DNA form, the CDR3 reads TGTGCCTGGAGTCCTAGCGGGACTGAGACCCAGTACTTC. This chain links TRBV30 with TRBJ2-5; 9 nucleotides align to TRBD2. V shed 2 bases and J 5 bases; nucleotides not matched to a gene: 3. Germline CDR1 is GTSNPN and CDR2 is SVGIG (reference sequence). The CDR3 is 13 amino acids.

This chain links TRBV13 with TRBJ2-3; 7 nucleotides align to TRBD1. The CDR3 covers 17 residues. CDR1 and CDR2 from the germline V gene are PRHDT and FYEKMQ (reference sequence). V shed 5 bases, J shed 2 bases, and the junction held 13 bases outside the gene matches. CDR3 loop: CASSTGLRQGNTDTQYF. DNA for the CDR3: TGTGCCAGCAGCACCGGGTTAAGACAGGGAAACACAGATACGCAGTATTTT.

CDR3 bases: TGTGCCAGCAGCATCAGGGACCGGGACAAGAGCTTCTACGAGCAGTACTTC. Translation: CASSIRDRDKSFYEQYF. This chain uses TRBV7-2 with TRBJ2-7, with D tentatively TRBD1 (6 bases). The CDR3 consists of 17 residues. Per the germline V gene, CDR1 is SGHTA and CDR2 is FQGNSA. Trimming removed 5 bases from V and 3 bases from J, with 23 bases in between. Complete variable domain (other parts from reference TRBV7-2 and TRBJ2-7): GAGVSQSPSNKVTEKGKDVELRCDPISGHTALYWYRQSLGQGLEFLIYFQGNSAPDKSGLPSDRFSAERTGGSVSTLTIQRTQQEDSAVYLCASSIRDRDKSFYEQYFGPGTRLTVT.

The V and J genes are TRBV9 and TRBJ2-3, with 14 bases aligning to TRBD2. Trimming removed 4 bases from V and 0 bases from J; junction bases left unmatched: 7. Germline V gives CDR1 SGDLS, CDR2 YYNGEE. The CDR3 has 18 amino acids. Here the CDR3 reads CASSTGLAGDTSTDTQYF. In DNA, the CDR3 is TGTGCCAGCAGCACGGGACTAGCGGGGGATACTAGCACAGATACGCAGTATTTT.

The chain combines TRBV7-2 with TRBJ1-1; D is perhaps TRBD1 (6 bases). This CDR3 has 14 amino acids. Trimming stripped 2 bases from V and 2 bases from J, with 9 bases between. Per the germline V gene, CDR1 is SGHTA and CDR2 is FQGNSA. In nucleotides, the CDR3 is TGTGCCAGCAGCTTATCAGGGGTCAACACTGAAGCTTTCTTT. Translation: CASSLSGVNTEAFF.

CDR3 region: CASSAGLAGDEQFF. DNA for the CDR3: TGTGCCAGCAGCGCCGGACTAGCGGGAGATGAGCAGTTCTTC. V usage is TRBV9 and J usage is TRBJ2-1; 13 bases are a match to TRBD2. The germline CDR1 and CDR2 sequences are SGDLS and YYNGEE. Losses at the gene ends were 3 bases for V and 8 bases for J; bases not matched to a gene: 2. The CDR3 is 14 amino acids.

The chain is built from TRBV6-1 and TRBJ2-7; 7 nucleotides line up with TRBD1. The CDR3 is 14 residues long. Per the germline V gene, CDR1 is MNHNS and CDR2 is SASEGT. V trimming: 2 bases; J trimming: 2 bases; junction bases outside the gene matches: 3. As DNA, the CDR3 is TGTGCCAGCAGTGAATCTGGACAGGCCTACGAGCAGTACTTC. Residues: CASSESGQAYEQYF.

This clone was counted between two and nine times. The CDR3 bases are TGTGCCAGCAGCTCCTCGTCGGATTCACCCCTCCACTTT. Amino acids: CASSSSSDSPLHF. The rearrangement uses TRBV7-9 and TRBJ1-6; no firm D call. Germline V gives CDR1 SEHNR, CDR2 FQNEAQ (reference sequence). Trimming took off 4 bases at V and 8 bases at J, with 9 bases between the two ends. The CDR3 sequence is 13 residues long.

V is TRBV6-1 and J is TRBJ1-4; D is undetermined. Trimming shortened V by 4 bases and J by 8 bases, and 14 bases separated the two germline ends. Germline lookup yields CDR1 MNHNS and CDR2 SASEGT. The CDR3 runs to 14 residues. For the CDR3, the DNA is TGTGCCAGCAGTGCTGGGAGCCTAGGAGAAAAACTGTTTTTT. This sequence encodes CASSAGSLGEKLFF.

The V gene is TRBV27, the J gene TRBJ1-1; D is unresolved. Germline V gives CDR1 MNHEY, CDR2 SMNVEV (reference sequence). V was shortened by 4 bases and J by 7 bases, with 16 bases between the two germline ends. This CDR3 contains 14 residues. CDR3 sequence reads: CASSSRSPTREAFF. CDR3 DNA: TGTGCCAGCAGTTCCCGGTCCCCCACCCGTGAAGCTTTCTTT.

The chain joins TRBV2 to TRBJ2-5; tentatively, D is TRBD1 (6 bases). Per the germline V gene, CDR1 is SNHLY and CDR2 is FYNNEI. The CDR3 is made up of 15 amino acids. The germline V and J ends were trimmed by 4 bases and 2 bases, with 14 bases remaining between them. CDR3 in DNA: TGTGCCAGCAGTGGGCAGGGGTTAACTCAAGAGACCCAGTACTTC. This encodes CASSGQGLTQETQYF.

The V and J genes are TRBV4-1 and TRBJ2-5, with TRBD1 matching 7 bases. CDR1 is MGHRA and CDR2 is YSYEKL in the germline V gene. Losses at the gene ends were 3 bases for V and 4 bases for J; bases not matched to a gene: 8. The CDR3 contains 15 residues. The CDR3, as DNA: TGCGCCAGCAGCCAGAGGGACAGTGTGTTAGAGACCCAGTACTTC. Its protein product is CASSQRDSVLETQYF.

This clone was seen only a few times. The chain is built from TRBV5-5 and TRBJ2-7; D call uncertain. The germline gives CDR1 SGHKS, CDR2 YYEKEE (reference sequence). The CDR3 totals 13 residues. V was shortened by 4 bases and J by 7 bases, with 15 bases between the two germline ends. The CDR3 coding sequence is TGTGCCAGCAGCCTCGAAGAAGCCCGTGAGCAGTACTTC. This translates into CASSLEEAREQYF.

This clone was counted only a few times. V and J are TRBV7-7 and TRBJ1-4, with unresolved D. Germline values: CDR1 SSHAT, CDR2 FNYEAQ (reference sequence). This CDR3 region has 13 residues. The V gene lost 1 base and the J gene lost 4 bases, with 4 bases spanning the gap. The CDR3 DNA reads as TGTGCCAGCAGCTTAGTCCTTAATGAAAAACTGTTTTTT. Protein product: CASSLVLNEKLFF. Looking up the rest from reference TRBV7-7 and TRBJ1-4 gives the full variable domain: GAGVSQSPRYKVTKRGQDVTLRCDPISSHATLYWYQQALGQGPEFLTYFNYEAQPDKSGLPSDRFSAERPEGSISTLTIQRTEQRDSAMYRCASSLVLNEKLFFGSGTQLSVL.

This chain links TRBV5-4 with TRBJ2-3; the D gene is possibly TRBD2 (5 bases). The V and J ends lost 2 bases and 2 bases respectively, with 9 bases between them. Per germline, CDR1 SGHNT and CDR2 YYREEE (reference sequence). The CDR3 runs 14 residues. The CDR3 sequence is CASSFGLPTDTQYF. DNA of the CDR3: TGTGCCAGCAGCTTCGGACTCCCCACAGATACGCAGTATTTT.

This rearrangement joins TRBV10-3 to TRBJ1-6; no reliable D call. There are 16 residues in the CDR3. The germline V and J ends were trimmed by 3 bases and 7 bases, with 16 bases remaining between them. Germline CDR1 and CDR2: ENHRY and SYGVKD. CDR3 region: CAISESPGKKNSPLHF. CDR3 sequence (DNA): TGTGCCATCAGTGAATCGCCTGGCAAGAAGAATTCACCCCTCCACTTT.

This clone was picked up a small number of times. The rearrangement links TRBV19 to TRBJ1-4; 10 nucleotides align to TRBD1. Trimming cost V 4 bases and J 1 base; bases outside gene matches: 6. CDR3 length equals 17 residues. Germline V gene lookup returns CDR1 LNHDA and CDR2 SQIVND (reference sequence). CDR3 protein: CASSSLRDRGTNEKLFF. DNA for the CDR3: TGTGCCAGTAGTAGCCTCCGGGACAGGGGAACTAATGAAAAACTGTTTTTT.

The rearrangement links TRBV5-4 to TRBJ1-1; 7 bases line up with TRBD1. The trim removed 3 bases at V and 3 bases at J, leaving 8 bases unmatched. The CDR3 contains 15 residues. Germline V gene data show CDR1 as SGHNT and CDR2 as YYREEE (reference sequence). DNA of the CDR3: TGTGCCAGCAGCTCCCGGACAGGATGGGACACTGAAGCTTTCTTT. It encodes CASSSRTGWDTEAFF.

This clone was detected a few times. The chain employs TRBV10-3 and TRBJ2-5; the D gene is possibly TRBD1 (5 bases). From germline, CDR1 is ENHRY and CDR2 SYGVKD. V lost 3 bases and J lost 3, with 11 bases in between. The CDR3 length is 14 residues. The CDR3 DNA sequence: TGTGCCATCAGTGATCAGGGAATTGAAGAGACCCAGTACTTC. Protein product: CAISDQGIEETQYF.

CDR3 nucleotide sequence: TGTGCCAGCAGCTTAGCTATAGACAGGGCGGGCGAGCAGTACTTC. It is translated as CASSLAIDRAGEQYF. The chain couples TRBV7-2 to TRBJ2-7, with TRBD1 matching 7 bases. Germline values: CDR1 SGHTA, CDR2 FQGNSA. Trimming took 0 bases from V and 6 from J; bases not matched to a gene: 8. The CDR3 consists of 15 residues.

V usage is TRBV30 and J usage is TRBJ2-3; 7 positions match TRBD1. This CDR3 region has 11 residues. The V and J ends lost 5 bases and 4 bases, in that order; junction bases with no gene match: 0. Looked up from germline, CDR1 is GTSNPN and CDR2 is SVGIG (reference sequence). This CDR3 is CAWGTADTQYF. The CDR3, as DNA: TGTGCCTGGGGGACAGCAGATACGCAGTATTTT.

The chain carries TRBV10-3 and TRBJ1-1; D perhaps matches TRBD1 (6 bases). V was cut by 8 bases and J by 2 bases, with 15 bases left in between. Germline V CDR1 and CDR2: ENHRY, SYGVKD. The CDR3 loop spans 14 amino acids. The CDR3 nucleotides read TGTGCCATCGGGCAAAACAGGGACAACACTGAAGCTTTCTTT. Protein sequence: CAIGQNRDNTEAFF.

V gene TRBV2 combines with J gene TRBJ2-1, with TRBD2 matching 10 bases. CDR3 length: 15 amino acids. The germline gives CDR1 SNHLY, CDR2 FYNNEI. V lost 3 bases and J lost 5; bases outside the gene matches: 4. The chain's CDR3 is CASSDWLAGDNEQFF. The CDR3 DNA follows: TGTGCCAGCAGTGATTGGCTAGCGGGAGACAATGAGCAGTTCTTC.

This clone has a single count. The chain recombines TRBV19 with TRBJ2-5, with no clear D. CDR3 size: 17 residues. Trimming shortened V by 5 bases and J by 4 bases, and 23 bases separated the two germline ends. The germline V gene has CDR1 LNHDA and CDR2 SQIVND (reference sequence). This CDR3 reads CASSSGHIAPSGETQYF. In DNA, the CDR3 is TGTGCCAGTAGTTCGGGTCACATCGCCCCTTCGGGAGAGACCCAGTACTTC.

This clone was picked up a small number of times. The chain couples TRBV4-2 to TRBJ2-3; 8 nucleotides align to TRBD2. The V and J ends lost 2 bases and 2 bases, in that order; junction bases with no gene match: 6. CDR1 is LGHNA, CDR2 YNFKEQ, per germline. The CDR3 loop spans 16 amino acids. The CDR3 DNA sequence: TGTGCCAGCAGCCAATTGCCAGCGGGGGCCACAGATACGCAGTATTTT. Amino acids: CASSQLPAGATDTQYF.

There are a few counts of this clone. This chain uses TRBV9 with TRBJ2-3; D is perhaps TRBD2 (6 bases). The CDR3 runs to 16 residues. V was trimmed by 4 bases and J by 4 bases, leaving 19 bases between them. Germline V gene lookup returns CDR1 SGDLS and CDR2 YYNGEE. The CDR3 region is CASSPYSGGEADTQYF. DNA of the CDR3: TGTGCCAGCAGCCCTTACAGCGGAGGGGAGGCAGATACGCAGTATTTT.